The TCR beta chain described here comes from a study of vaccination effects on CD4 cells after COVID-19. Study in general: It was two doses of either the BNT162b2 or mRNA-1273 vaccine that participants received. General study findings and limits: The study had few convalescent patients and no early post-infection timepoints.

Points on this clone: Its matching antigen is unknown.

Measured with immunoSEQ multiplex PCR; TCRdb has only the in-frame clones, and not every one. Here the sample spans tens of thousands of clones, around three quarters being singletons. The J segment lost 5 bases and the V segment lost 1 base, leaving 8 bases of the junction unmatched. Germline CDR1 and CDR2: GTSNPN and SVGIG (reference sequence). The CDR3 has 16 amino acids. Antigen-specific CD4+ T cells were expanded (with viral peptide pools) by the ViraFEST assay ahead of sequencing. The authors isolated CD4+ T cells after nine to eleven days of culture. The study found no prior SARS-CoV-2 infection in the vaccine recipients, who tested negative for nucleocapsid antibodies. Supplemented with 9.5 to 10 IU/ml IL-2 and approximately 10 ug/ml peptides, approximately 2 million PBMC per well were kept in culture.

The V gene is TRBV30, the J gene TRBJ2-1, with TRBD2 identical over 10 bases. This clonotype originated in a human donor who received a COVID-19 vaccine. This specimen was CD4+ T cells from PBMCs cultured with HCoV-NL63 spike peptides, taken before COVID-19 vaccination. CDR3 coding DNA: TGTGCCTGGAGTGGGATGACTAGCGGGCCGCACAATGAGCAGTTCTTC. This sequence encodes CAWSGMTSGPHNEQFF.